These 27 T cell receptor beta chains were all obtained from the same sample, sequenced in a study of T cells in Graves' hyperthyroidism and ophthalmopathy (dated 2019 in TCRdb). The library was obtained by multiplex PCR. The instrument was an Illumina HiSeq 2000. Amplification of TCR beta CDR3 regions was carried out from RNA transcripts. A first-round RT-PCR of the TCR CDR3 used the HTBI primer set with the Qiagen OneStep RT-PCR kit. In TCRdb, the public reads were trimmed at Q25 with fastp and aligned with MiXCR, with productive beta chains retained. Every CDR3 protein is listed once, alongside the most common genes and DNA of its rows. Present in this sample are hundreds of thousands of distinct CDR3 sequences, 38% of which were seen just once. Of the sample, roughly 8.3% is held by the ten largest clones. The specimen sequenced was blood. These receptors were taken from a man aged 18 to 30 with Graves' hyperthyroidism.

This clonotype has just one count. The CDR3: CATLGRTNEQFF. CDR3 coding DNA: TGTGCCACCTTGGGCAGAACCAATGAGCAGTTCTTC. The J gene is TRBJ2-1, the V gene TRBV15; no reliable D call. Trimming took off 8 bases at V and 6 bases at J, with 11 bases between the two ends. Germline CDR1 is LNHNV and CDR2 is YYDKDF (reference sequence). This CDR3 is built from 12 residues.

Ten or more counts support this clonotype. The chain has TRBV20-1 and TRBJ1-6, with D hard to call. V was pared by 7 bases and J by 9 bases, with 13 bases between. Germline CDR1 is DFQATT and CDR2 is SNEGSKA (reference sequence). This CDR3 region has 12 residues. CDR3 DNA sequence: TGCAGTGTCACGAGCCCCGGTTCACCCCTCCACTTT. It encodes CSVTSPGSPLHF.

This chain uses TRBV7-9 with TRBJ1-6, with D possibly TRBD1 on 6 matching bases. Germline assignment: CDR1 SEHNR and CDR2 FQNEAQ (reference sequence). CDR3 size: 17 residues. The V end lost 5 bases, the J end lost 0 bases, and 14 bases lay between the germline ends. The CDR3 DNA sequence: TGTGCCAGCAGCGACGGGGGGCCCAGCTCCTATAATTCACCCCTCCACTTT. Protein: CASSDGGPSSYNSPLHF.

This clonotype was found many times. This chain links TRBV9 with TRBJ2-5; tentatively, D is TRBD2 (6 bases). Germline CDR1 and CDR2: SGDLS and YYNGEE. CDR3 size: 17 residues. V was trimmed by 0 bases and J by 2 bases, leaving 17 bases between them. The CDR3 region is CASSVESTGVGQETQYF. CDR3 nucleotides: TGTGCCAGCAGCGTAGAGTCAACGGGAGTGGGGCAAGAGACCCAGTACTTC. The full variable domain, completed using reference TRBV9 and TRBJ2-5, is DSGVTQTPKHLITATGQRVTLRCSPRSGDLSVYWYQQSLDQGLQFLIQYYNGEERAKGNILERFSAQQFPDLHSELNLSSLELGDSALYFCASSVESTGVGQETQYFGPGTRLLVL.

This chain uses TRBV29-1 with TRBJ1-1; D unresolved. The CDR3 is 14 amino acids. Germline values: CDR1 SQVTM, CDR2 ANQGSEA. V was pared by 1 base and J by 1 base, with 10 bases between. In DNA form, the CDR3 reads TGCAGCGTTGAAGTTGGACTAGCGAACACTGAAGCTTTCTTT. This translates into CSVEVGLANTEAFF.

This clonotype was counted a single time. The chain uses TRBV9 and TRBJ2-3, with unresolved D. The CDR3 runs to 17 residues. Germline V CDR1 and CDR2: SGDLS, YYNGEE. Trimming cost V 0 bases and J 3 bases, with 17 bases left between them. Here the CDR3 DNA reads TGTGCCAGCAGCGTAGAGGTAACTGGGCGTGGGACAGATACGCAGTATTTT. Translated: CASSVEVTGRGTDTQYF.

This clonotype came up many times. The chain carries TRBV14 and TRBJ1-6, with D perhaps TRBD1 (5 bases). CDR3 length: 14 residues. The germline gives CDR1 SGHDN, CDR2 FVKESK. V lost 0 bases to trimming and J lost 9 bases, with 9 bases between them. CDR3 protein: CASSQDLRGSPLHF. The CDR3 nucleotides read TGTGCCAGCAGCCAAGATTTGAGGGGTTCACCCCTCCACTTT.

The V gene is TRBV14, the J gene TRBJ2-2, with a possible D match to TRBD1 (6 bases). The CDR3 sequence is 18 residues long. Per germline, CDR1 SGHDN and CDR2 FVKESK. Deletions cut 4 bases from V and 0 bases from J, with 18 bases between. CDR3 coding DNA: TGTGCCAGCAGCCCCCGCCGACTGACAGGAGCGAACACCGGGGAGCTGTTTTTT. The encoded protein is CASSPRRLTGANTGELFF.

The chain recombines TRBV20-1 with TRBJ2-3; no clear D. CDR3 length: 10 residues. Germline assignment: CDR1 DFQATT and CDR2 SNEGSKA (reference sequence). V shed 4 bases and J shed 2 bases, with 1 base lying between them. Written as DNA, the CDR3 is TGCAGTGCTAACACAGATACGCAGTATTTT. As protein: CSANTDTQYF.

The chain uses TRBV20-1 and TRBJ2-7; TRBD2 agrees at 11 bases. J was trimmed by 4 bases and V by 6 bases; bases with no gene match: 11. Germline V lookup: CDR1 DFQATT, CDR2 SNEGSKA (reference sequence). The CDR3 spans 15 residues. In nucleotides, the CDR3 is TGCAGTGCCGGGACTAGCGGCGCCCTCCGGTACGAGCAGTACTTC. Encoded protein: CSAGTSGALRYEQYF.

A few counts support this clonotype. CDR3 sequence (DNA): TGTGCCAGCAGTTACCAACAGGGGTACACTGAAGCTTTCTTT. As protein: CASSYQQGYTEAFF. This chain uses TRBV6-1 with TRBJ1-1; 7 nucleotides align to TRBD1. The CDR3 sequence is 14 residues long. Losses at the gene ends were 5 bases for V and 3 bases for J; bases not matched to a gene: 6. Germline V gene sequence: CDR1 MNHNS, CDR2 SASEGT.

The rearrangement joins TRBV7-9 to TRBJ2-3; tentative D call: TRBD2 (6 bases). CDR1 and CDR2 (germline): SEHNR, FQNEAQ (reference sequence). The V end was cut by 0 bases, the J end by 8 bases, with 9 bases between. The CDR3 has 13 residues. The CDR3 bases are TGTGCCAGCAGCTTAGCCCAGGGAGGTACGCAGTATTTT. The encoded protein is CASSLAQGGTQYF.

This clonotype showed up just once. The J gene is TRBJ2-5, the V gene TRBV7-6, with TRBD1 as a possible D gene (6 bases). V lost 5 bases and J 9 bases, leaving 25 bases between the germline ends. Germline CDR1 and CDR2: SGHVS and FNYEAQ. CDR3 length equals 16 residues. This CDR3 reads CASSPRPGTSIGAQYF. The CDR3 bases are TGTGCCAGCAGCCCCCGCCCCGGGACATCGATTGGGGCCCAGTACTTC.

In the case of this clonotype: A read error may explain this, as a much larger clone is one base away. The DNA for the CDR3 is TGCAGTGCTCCGAGCGGGATGAGCACTGAAGCTTTCTTT. Protein product: CSAPSGMSTEAFF. The chain joins TRBV20-1 to TRBJ1-1; no firm D call. This CDR3 region has 13 residues. The V gene lost 5 bases and the J gene lost 4 bases, with 14 bases spanning the gap. In germline, CDR1 is DFQATT, CDR2 SNEGSKA (reference sequence).

This clonotype has more than one count but fewer than ten. Just one base apart from a much larger clone, this may be a read error. The V call is TRBV7-9, the J call TRBJ2-7; TRBD1 is a possible D gene (5 bases). Germline-derived CDR1 and CDR2 are SEHNR and FQNEAQ (reference sequence). CDR3 length equals 13 residues. With 5 bases removed from V and 3 bases from J, the gap between germline ends came to 11 bases. CDR3 amino acids: CASSPRQLYEQYF. The DNA of the CDR3 is TGTGCCAGCAGCCCCCGACAGCTCTACGAGCAGTACTTC.

This clonotype has at least ten counts. The chain couples TRBV9 to TRBJ2-2, with D unresolved. With 3 bases removed from V and 7 bases from J, the gap between germline ends came to 7 bases. The CDR3 is 12 residues long. CDR1 and CDR2 (germline): SGDLS, YYNGEE. The DNA for the CDR3 is TGTGCCAGCAGCGCCTTGAACGGGGAGCTGTTTTTT. It yields the protein CASSALNGELFF.

There are a few counts of this clonotype. This chain joins TRBV6-6 and TRBJ1-1; tentative D call: TRBD1 (6 bases). V lost 1 base, J lost 8 bases, and 8 bases lay in between. This CDR3 contains 12 residues. CDR1 is MNHNY, CDR2 SVGAGI, per germline (reference sequence). The DNA for the CDR3 is TGTGCCAGCAGTTACTGGGGGGCGGAAGCTTTCTTT. Protein product: CASSYWGAEAFF.

Details on this clonotype: This could be a read error, since a much larger clone is one nucleotide away. The V and J genes are TRBV19 and TRBJ2-5, with D unresolved. Per the germline V gene, CDR1 is LNHDA and CDR2 is SQIVND (reference sequence). Trimming took 3 bases from V and 4 from J, leaving 9 bases between them. The CDR3 spans 13 residues. The DNA of the CDR3 is TGTGCCAGTAGTATTCGGCAGGCAGAGACCCAGTACTTC. Amino acids: CASSIRQAETQYF.

The table lists this clonotype with many counts. The chain couples TRBV7-8 to TRBJ1-5; no clear D gene. Deletions cut 1 base from V and 2 bases from J, with 9 bases between. Germline-derived CDR1 and CDR2 are SGHVS and FQNEAQ. This CDR3 is built from 15 residues. The CDR3 loop reads CASSLDVGGNQPQHF. CDR3 sequence (DNA): TGTGCCAGCAGCTTAGATGTGGGAGGCAATCAGCCCCAGCATTTT.

The chain recombines TRBV7-8 with TRBJ2-7; 9 bases fit TRBD1. Germline V CDR1 and CDR2: SGHVS, FQNEAQ. After removal of 5 bases from V and 0 bases from J, the junction contained 5 bases not matched to a gene. This CDR3 spans 15 amino acids. The DNA for the CDR3 is TGTGCCAGCAGCACAGGGGGCCTGAGCTCCTACGAGCAGTACTTC. Its protein is CASSTGGLSSYEQYF.

The rearrangement uses TRBV7-8 and TRBJ1-1; 8 nucleotides match TRBD1. The ends lost 2 bases at V and 5 bases at J; junction bases unmatched: 10. Germline V CDR1 and CDR2: SGHVS, FQNEAQ. The CDR3 length is 16 residues. The CDR3 DNA follows: TGTGCCAGCAGCTTAAATGAAGCAGGGGGCGGTACTGAAGCTTTCTTT. Encoded protein: CASSLNEAGGGTEAFF.

On this clonotype itself: This CDR3 is missing its conserved last phenylalanine or tryptophan, likely due to a read error. The J gene is TRBJ1-6, the V gene TRBV20-1; 11 nucleotides match TRBD1. J lost 10 bases, V lost 6 bases, and 8 bases had no gene match. Germline V gene data show CDR1 as DFQATT and CDR2 as SNEGSKA (reference sequence). The CDR3 contains 14 residues. The CDR3 sequence is CSAPPGTGGSPLHL. CDR3 nucleotides: TGCAGTGCCCCTCCCGGGACAGGGGGATCACCCCTCCACCTT.

The CDR3 DNA follows: TGTGCCAGCAGCTTAGAACAGGGCTATGGCTACACCTTC. Translating gives CASSLEQGYGYTF. The chain is built from TRBV7-8 and TRBJ1-2; a weak D match, TRBD1 (6 bases). The CDR3 is 13 residues long. CDR1 SGHVS and CDR2 FQNEAQ come from the germline V gene. Between the trimmed V and J ends, which lost 1 base and 4 bases, there was a span of 7 bases.

The gene calls are TRBV2 and TRBJ1-5; a weak D match, TRBD1 (5 bases). Trimming left V 11 bases short and J 3 bases short, with 17 bases between. Per the germline V gene, CDR1 is SNHLY and CDR2 is FYNNEI. The CDR3 is 14 amino acids. The CDR3 reads CAWSLGPFNQPQHF. In DNA form, the CDR3 reads TGTGCCTGGAGCCTGGGACCCTTCAATCAGCCCCAGCATTTT. The full variable domain, rest sourced from reference TRBV2 and TRBJ1-5, is EPEVTQTPSHQVTQMGQEVILRCVPISNHLYFYWYRQILGQKVEFLVSFYNNEISEKSEIFDDQFSVERPDGSNFTLKIRSTKLEDSAMYFCAWSLGPFNQPQHFGDGTRLSIL.

The CDR3 nucleotides are TGCAGTGCTGGACTTACCCCTGGGAACACTGAAGCTTTCTTT. Protein: CSAGLTPGNTEAFF. The chain carries TRBV20-1 and TRBJ1-1; D gene uncertain. V lost 5 bases and J lost 1, with 14 bases in between. Germline V gene data show CDR1 as DFQATT and CDR2 as SNEGSKA (reference sequence). CDR3 length: 14 residues.

This clonotype came up many times. V usage is TRBV5-4 and J usage is TRBJ2-5; 7 bases fit TRBD2. The germline CDR1 and CDR2 sequences are SGHNT and YYREEE (reference sequence). This CDR3 is 14 amino acids long. V shed 4 bases and J 2 bases; nucleotides not matched to a gene: 5. CDR3 region: CASSSSGPQETQYF. In DNA, the CDR3 is TGTGCCAGCAGCAGTAGCGGGCCTCAAGAGACCCAGTACTTC.

As regards this clonotype: A read error is possible here, since a much larger clone lies one base away. The chain couples TRBV29-1 to TRBJ1-1; D is uncertain. Germline V gives CDR1 SQVTM, CDR2 ANQGSEA. The CDR3 covers 13 residues. The CDR3 DNA reads as TGCAGCGTTGGGGGATTACAGAACACTGAAGCTTCCTTT. This codes for CSVGGLQNTEASF.